A selection of T cell receptor beta chains follows, all from one sample in a study of shared clonotypes between healthy human individuals. Generated by immunoSEQ multiplex PCR, the TCRdb table keeps only in-frame clones and is missing some. The data contain around 2,000,000 clones, roughly 91% of them singletons. The sample comprised naive CD8+ T cells from PBMCs. The source is a man aged 18 to 30 in good health. Some clones in this sample may be carry-over from other donors' samples. Each CDR3 is given with its conserved first and last residue. Fields, in order: J gene, D gene, V gene, CDR3 DNA, CDR3 protein. A D gene is named only where the DNA matches it firmly.

j_gene: TRBJ1-2
d_gene: NA
v_gene: TRBV27
CDR3nt: TGTGCCAGCAGTTTGAAAACCCAGGGGAACTATGGCTACACCTTC
CDR3aa: CASSLKTQGNYGYTF

j_gene: TRBJ1-1
d_gene: NA
v_gene: TRBV11-2
CDR3nt: TGTGCCAGCAGCTTTATGGGGGCGGGAGATGAAGCTTTCTTT
CDR3aa: CASSFMGAGDEAFF

j_gene: TRBJ1-2
d_gene: NA
v_gene: TRBV11-2
CDR3nt: TGTGCCAGCAGCCTCTTGGCCCGGGACTATGGCTACACCTTC
CDR3aa: CASSLLARDYGYTF

j_gene: TRBJ2-1
d_gene: TRBD1
v_gene: TRBV5-6
CDR3nt: TGTGCCAGCAGTTTTGGACAGGGTGAGTTCTTC
CDR3aa: CASSFGQGEFF

j_gene: TRBJ2-5
d_gene: NA
v_gene: TRBV9
CDR3nt: TGTGCCAGCAGCGCCGGGACACTGACTCGGGAGACCCAGTACTTC
CDR3aa: CASSAGTLTRETQYF

j_gene: TRBJ2-1
d_gene: NA
v_gene: TRBV7-9
CDR3nt: TGTGCCAGCAGCCGCCGAGGACCCCCATGGGATGAGCAGTTCTTC
CDR3aa: CASSRRGPPWDEQFF

j_gene: TRBJ1-3
d_gene: NA
v_gene: TRBV7-8
CDR3nt: TGTGCCAGCAGCGGGACACCCGAAGGTCAAGGAAACACCATATATTTT
CDR3aa: CASSGTPEGQGNTIYF

j_gene: TRBJ2-3
d_gene: TRBD1
v_gene: TRBV28
CDR3nt: TGTGCCAGCAGCTTGACTACAGGGGAAACAGATACGCAGTATTTT
CDR3aa: CASSLTTGETDTQYF

j_gene: TRBJ2-4
d_gene: NA
v_gene: TRBV28
CDR3nt: TGTGCCAGCAGTTTAGCAGGGCCACTAGCCAAAAACATTCAGTACTTC
CDR3aa: CASSLAGPLAKNIQYF

j_gene: TRBJ1-2
d_gene: NA
v_gene: TRBV5-1
CDR3nt: TGCGCCAGCAGCTTTTTATCAGGACAGAATGAGGGGGGCTACACCTTC
CDR3aa: CASSFLSGQNEGGYTF

j_gene: TRBJ1-2
d_gene: NA
v_gene: TRBV7-2
CDR3nt: TGTGCCAGCAGCCGGCCTACCCTGGAGGGCTACACCTTC
CDR3aa: CASSRPTLEGYTF

j_gene: TRBJ2-7
d_gene: NA
v_gene: TRBV27
CDR3nt: TGTGCCAGCAGTTTCTCGGGGAGCTACGAGCAGTACTTC
CDR3aa: CASSFSGSYEQYF